This T cell receptor (beta chain) was found in a study of shared clonotypes between healthy human individuals. About this clone itself: Its antigen is unknown.

In the authors' methods: ImmunoSEQ sequences covered only the junction and lacked quality scores; filtering therefore differed. Here immunoSEQ multiplex PCR was the method, and the copy in TCRdb shows in-frame clones only, minus some. V, J and clone size derive from that table, while D and trimming were established from the DNA sequence. The sample holds 800,000 or so clones, 90% to 97% seen once. Study-level findings and limits: Only blood underwent sampling, and tissue repertoires likely differ. Rarefaction curves obtained for sorted subsets showed sequencing incomplete despite large depth.

Naive CD8 cells lacked CD45RO, underwent positive selection for CCR7 and left out terminally differentiated effector memory CD45RA+ cells. CDR3 length equals 12 residues. The V segment lost 5 bases and the J segment 14 bases; nucleotides outside the gene matches: 9. Germline V gene data show CDR1 as SGHVS and CDR2 as FNYEAQ. This TCR was sampled from a man under 40 in good health. Sequenced: naive CD8+ T cells sorted from blood. This chain links TRBV7-6 with TRBJ2-1, with 7 bases lining up with TRBD1. This chain's CDR3 is CASSQGTEEKFF. The CDR3 region has the DNA TGTGCCAGCAGCCAAGGGACAGAAGAAAAGTTCTTC.